The 9 T cell receptor beta chains listed next were all sequenced from one sample in a study of T cell changes during pregnancy in multiple sclerosis (dated 2019 in TCRdb). The library was built by means of the immunoSEQ multiplex PCR assay. TCRdb carries this immuneACCESS record with in-frame sequences only. Its versions omit some clonotypes, under half of them owing to an unresolved V gene in the studies checked, with the rest unexplained. In all, the sample holds about 40,000 clones, and more than 85% of those were seen once. The ten top clones hold over 10% of the sample. The input for sequencing was CD8+ T cells from peripheral blood mononuclear cells, taken in the first trimester of pregnancy. The receptors derive from a female donor with multiple sclerosis, enrolled in a pregnancy study.

This clone showed up just once. The chain carries TRBV6-5 and TRBJ1-2; D might be TRBD1 (5 bases). This CDR3 is built from 14 residues. Germline V gene sequence: CDR1 MNHEY, CDR2 SVGAGI. Trimming left V 5 bases short and J 5 bases short, with 15 bases between. CDR3 nucleotide sequence: TGTGCCAGCAGTGACAGTGACCGCCCTTATGGCTACACCTTC. Its protein is CASSDSDRPYGYTF.

The rearrangement uses TRBV9 and TRBJ2-3, with unresolved D. V was cut by 1 base and J by 5 bases, with 11 bases left in between. The CDR3 runs 14 residues. CDR1 is SGDLS, CDR2 YYNGEE, per germline. CDR3 coding DNA: TGTGCCAGCAGCGTATCCGGGTTGGAAGATACGCAGTATTTT. It yields the protein CASSVSGLEDTQYF.

The V call is TRBV5-5, the J call TRBJ1-5, with D possibly matching TRBD1 (6 bases). Trimming removed 5 bases from V and 3 bases from J, with 9 bases in between. CDR3 length equals 13 residues. The V gene's germline CDR1 is SGHKS and CDR2 YYEKEE (reference sequence). CDR3 sequence reads: CASRRDINQPQHF. CDR3 nucleotide sequence: TGTGCCAGCAGAAGGGACATCAATCAGCCCCAGCATTTT.

V usage is TRBV14 and J usage is TRBJ2-5; no firm D call. V gave up 1 base and J gave up 1 base, with 7 bases separating them. This CDR3 is 14 amino acids long. Germline V gives CDR1 SGHDN, CDR2 FVKESK. CDR3 DNA sequence: TGTGCCAGCAGCCAAGTCTCTGTCCAAGAGACCCAGTACTTC. This sequence encodes CASSQVSVQETQYF.

V usage is TRBV7-9 and J usage is TRBJ2-5; TRBD1 matches 7 bases. The germline gives CDR1 SEHNR, CDR2 FQNEAQ (reference sequence). J lost 2 bases, V lost 5 bases, and 14 bases had no gene match. There are 17 residues in the CDR3. The CDR3 sequence is CASSTTRGQVDQETQYF. In DNA, the CDR3 is TGTGCCAGCAGCACTACACGAGGACAGGTGGATCAAGAGACCCAGTACTTC.

This clone was detected once. The genes are TRBV18 and TRBJ1-2; D ambiguous. Germline V gene data show CDR1 as KGHSH and CDR2 as LQKENI. This CDR3 spans 13 amino acids. V gave up 8 bases and J gave up 5 bases, with 15 bases separating them. CDR3 sequence reads: CASHATAGYGYTF. The DNA for the CDR3 is TGTGCCAGCCACGCGACCGCGGGGTATGGCTACACCTTC.

The J gene is TRBJ1-1, the V gene TRBV5-1; 8 positions agree with TRBD1. Per germline, CDR1 SGHRS and CDR2 YFSETQ. V shed 4 bases and J 0 bases; nucleotides not matched to a gene: 5. The CDR3 sequence is 15 residues long. Written as DNA, the CDR3 is TGCGCCAGCAGCGCCCGACAGGGGATGAACACTGAAGCTTTCTTT. The encoded protein is CASSARQGMNTEAFF.

This chain connects TRBV18 to TRBJ2-1, with 7 bases lining up with TRBD2. The V segment lost 3 bases and the J segment 5 bases; nucleotides outside the gene matches: 4. CDR3 length: 14 residues. CDR1 and CDR2 (germline): KGHSH, LQKENI. The CDR3, as DNA: TGTGCCAGCTCACCGACTAGCAGCGACAATGAGCAGTTCTTC. It specifies CASSPTSSDNEQFF. Drawing the rest from reference TRBV18 and TRBJ2-1, the complete variable domain is NAGVMQNPRHLVRRRGQEARLRCSPMKGHSHVYWYRQLPEEGLKFMVYLQKENIIDESGMPKERFSAEFPKEGPSILRIQQVVRGDSAAYFCASSPTSSDNEQFFGPGTRLTVL.

A note on this clone: The junction differs from germline at one of its ends, possibly a read error. This chain connects TRBV7-7 to TRBJ2-7; D perhaps matches TRBD2 (5 bases). CDR3 length equals 15 residues. The germline gives CDR1 SSHAT, CDR2 FNYEAQ (reference sequence). The CDR3 DNA reads TGTGCTAGCAGCTTAGGCCCCGGGATGAACTACGAGCAGTACTTC. Translating it yields CASSLGPGMNYEQYF.